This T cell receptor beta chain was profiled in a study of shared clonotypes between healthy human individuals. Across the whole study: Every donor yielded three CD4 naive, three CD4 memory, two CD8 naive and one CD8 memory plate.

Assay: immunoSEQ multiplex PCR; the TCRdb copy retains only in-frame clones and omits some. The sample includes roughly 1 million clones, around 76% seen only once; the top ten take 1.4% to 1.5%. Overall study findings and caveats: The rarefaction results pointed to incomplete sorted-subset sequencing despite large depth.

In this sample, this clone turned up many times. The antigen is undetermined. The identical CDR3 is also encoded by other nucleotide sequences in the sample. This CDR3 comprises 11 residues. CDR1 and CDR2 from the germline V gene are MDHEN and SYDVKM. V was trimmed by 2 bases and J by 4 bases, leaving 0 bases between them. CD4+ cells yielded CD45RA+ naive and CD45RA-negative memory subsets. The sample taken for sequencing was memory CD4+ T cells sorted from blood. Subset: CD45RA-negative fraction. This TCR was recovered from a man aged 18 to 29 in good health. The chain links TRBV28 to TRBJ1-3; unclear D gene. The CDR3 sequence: CASSLGNTIYF. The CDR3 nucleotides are TGTGCCAGCAGTTTAGGAAACACCATATATTTT.